This T cell receptor (beta chain) was found in a study of T cells in Graves' hyperthyroidism and ophthalmopathy. Study-level results: Blood also carried most thyroid clonotypes expanded above 0.001.

Germline CDR1 and CDR2: KGHSH and LQKENI. J was trimmed by 6 bases and V by 7 bases; bases with no gene match: 7. The CDR3 has 14 residues. This clonotype came up many times. Its target is unknown. Amplification targeted TCR beta CDR3 regions from RNA transcripts. HTBI primers were the set used in a first-round RT-PCR of the TCR CDR3. TCRdb reprocessed the multiplex PCR reads with MiXCR, giving one entry per CDR3 protein. The sample lists about 640,000 distinct CDR3 sequences; about 14% were seen once. The sequenced sample consisted of blood. The receptor was isolated from a woman in her 50s with Graves' ophthalmopathy. The chain uses TRBV18 and TRBJ1-1; 11 bases align to TRBD1. The CDR3 DNA sequence: TGTGCCAGCTGTTGGGACAGGGGGTTCTCTGAAGCTTTCTTT. Protein: CASCWDRGFSEAFF. Using reference TRBV18 and TRBJ1-1 for the parts outside the CDR3, the full variable domain is NAGVMQNPRHLVRRRGQEARLRCSPMKGHSHVYWYRQLPEEGLKFMVYLQKENIIDESGMPKERFSAEFPKEGPSILRIQQVVRGDSAAYFCASCWDRGFSEAFFGQGTRLTVV.